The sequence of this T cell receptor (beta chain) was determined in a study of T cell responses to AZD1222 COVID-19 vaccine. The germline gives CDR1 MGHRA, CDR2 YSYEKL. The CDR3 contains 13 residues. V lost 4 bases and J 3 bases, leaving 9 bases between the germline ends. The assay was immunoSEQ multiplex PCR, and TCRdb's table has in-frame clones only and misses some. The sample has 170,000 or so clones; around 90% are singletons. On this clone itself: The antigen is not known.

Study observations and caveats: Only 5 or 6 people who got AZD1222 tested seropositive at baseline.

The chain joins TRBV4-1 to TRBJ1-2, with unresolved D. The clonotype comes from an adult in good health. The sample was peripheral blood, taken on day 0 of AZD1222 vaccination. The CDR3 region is CASSPIGDYGYTF. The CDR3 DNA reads TGCGCCAGCAGCCCTATTGGTGACTATGGCTACACCTTC.